This T cell receptor beta chain is drawn from a study of T cells after yellow fever vaccination. This clonotype was counted ten times or more. TCRdb ran MiXCR on the 5' RACE reads and lists one entry per CDR3 protein. The table includes hundreds of thousands of distinct CDR3 sequences, around an eighth detected once. Trimming cost V 1 base and J 7 bases; bases outside gene matches: 7. The CDR3 length is 15 residues. From germline, CDR1 is MGHDK and CDR2 SYGVNS. This clonotype originated in a man aged 25-45 years who received the YFV17D yellow fever vaccine. The chain is built from TRBV25-1 and TRBJ2-1; 7 positions agree with TRBD1. Specimen: PBMCs, collected on the day of the yellow fever booster vaccination. For the CDR3, the DNA is TGTGCCAGCAGTGAATTACTTGAGGGGGCTAATGAGCAGTTCTTC. It codes for CASSELLEGANEQFF.